This T cell receptor (beta chain) was sequenced during a study of T cell changes during pregnancy in multiple sclerosis. The CDR3 consists of 14 residues. V trimming: 3 bases; J trimming: 0 bases; junction bases outside the gene matches: 2. Per the germline V gene, CDR1 is MDHEN and CDR2 is SYDVKM. Comments on this clone: The same CDR3 can be traced to other DNA sequences in this sample.

Here immunoSEQ multiplex PCR was the method, and the copy in TCRdb shows in-frame clones only, minus some. This table has about 36,000 clones, 90% to 95% appearing once. This clonotype was obtained from a female donor with multiple sclerosis, enrolled in a pregnancy study. The input for sequencing was CD4+ T cells from peripheral blood mononuclear cells, taken in the first trimester of pregnancy. This chain uses TRBV28 with TRBJ2-7; 7 bases agree with TRBD2. The CDR3 is CASSFRGSSYEQYF. In DNA, the CDR3 is TGTGCCAGCAGTTTTCGCGGGAGCTCCTACGAGCAGTACTTC.